The 9 T cell receptor beta chains listed next were all sequenced from one sample in a study (dated by TCRdb to 2014 to 2015). To prepare the library, multiplex PCR was applied. These reads were obtained on an Ion Torrent PGM. Adaptor-ligated barcode primers were used to amplify TRBV12-4/TRBJ1-2 clonotypes in the roughly 21-patient analysis. TCRdb reran the public reads through fastp at Q25 and MiXCR, keeping productive beta chains. One record per CDR3 amino acid sequence lists the most common genes and DNA. This sample comprises around 1,200 distinct CDR3 sequences, around 25% of them detected only once. Less than 7.5% of the sample is in the top ten clones. CD4+CD25+CD127-/low cells were isolated as Tregs. Sequenced input: tumor-infiltrating Tregs sorted from the breast tumor. Every receptor here comes from a female donor with breast cancer.

This clonotype was found a few times. The genes are TRBV12-3 or TRBV12-4 and TRBJ1-2; D is perhaps TRBD1 (5 bases). The V gene lost 8 bases and the J gene lost 0 bases, with 16 bases spanning the gap. The CDR3 runs to 15 residues. CDR3 sequence reads: CASARWGRANYGYTF. Here the CDR3 DNA reads TGTGCCAGCGCCAGATGGGGCAGAGCTAACTATGGCTACACCTTC.

In this sample, this clonotype turned up a few times. The V and J genes are TRBV12-3 or TRBV12-4 and TRBJ1-2; no firm D call. The length of the CDR3 is 15 residues. The V end lost 3 bases, the J end lost 6 bases, and 17 bases lay between the germline ends. As DNA, the CDR3 is TGTGCCAGCAGTTTTAGACACACATTAAGCGATGGCTACACCTTC. Its translation is CASSFRHTLSDGYTF.

This clonotype ranks as medium-sized. A single base separates this from a much larger clone, so it may be a read error. The rearrangement uses TRBV12-3 or TRBV12-4 and TRBJ1-2; D not certain. The CDR3 spans 14 residues. Deletions cut 10 bases from V and 0 bases from J, with 15 bases between. CDR3 loop: CANRQFETNYGYTF. DNA of the CDR3: TGTGCCAACCGTCAATTCGAGACTAACTATGGCTACACCTTC.

This sequence joins TRBV12-3 or TRBV12-4 and TRBJ1-2; D ambiguous. This CDR3 comprises 12 residues. V was shortened by 6 bases and J by 4 bases, with 9 bases between the two germline ends. CDR3 loop: CASRRDAYGYTF. In DNA form, the CDR3 reads TGTGCCAGCAGACGGGATGCCTATGGCTACACCTTC.

This clonotype is classed as medium-sized. The J gene is TRBJ1-2, the V gene TRBV12-3 or TRBV12-4; 7 bases map to TRBD1. The ends lost 6 bases at V and 8 bases at J; junction bases unmatched: 6. The length of the CDR3 is 12 residues. The CDR3 loop reads CASRKGTDGYTF. The CDR3 nucleotides read TGTGCCAGCAGGAAAGGGACAGACGGCTACACCTTC.

This clonotype ranks as large (0.1 to 1%). CDR3 loop: CASRPGGAPGYTF. The CDR3 coding sequence is TGTGCCAGCAGGCCTGGCGGGGCGCCAGGCTACACCTTC. V gene TRBV12-3 or TRBV12-4 combines with J gene TRBJ1-2; D possibly corresponds to TRBD1 (5 bases). V was trimmed by 6 bases and J by 8 bases, leaving 16 bases between them. The CDR3 is 13 residues long.

This clonotype is labeled large. The chain couples TRBV12-3 or TRBV12-4 to TRBJ1-2, with TRBD1 as a possible D gene (5 bases). V shed 1 base and J shed 4 bases, with 13 bases lying between them. The CDR3 covers 15 residues. The CDR3 nucleotides are TGTGCCAGCAGTTTAGGGATCGTAGGGACCTATGGCTACACCTTC. This codes for CASSLGIVGTYGYTF.

The V gene is TRBV12-3 or TRBV12-4, the J gene TRBJ1-2; no definite D call. The germline V and J ends were trimmed by 5 bases and 2 bases, with 6 bases remaining between them. The CDR3 loop spans 12 amino acids. The CDR3 spells CASSPTNYGYTF. CDR3 bases: TGTGCCAGCAGTCCTACAAACTATGGCTACACCTTC.

The chain couples TRBV12-3 or TRBV12-4 to TRBJ1-2, with 10 bases lining up with TRBD1. The CDR3 is made up of 15 amino acids. V dropped 5 bases and J dropped 4; count of bases not matched to a gene: 7. The CDR3: CASSPGTGETYGYTF. CDR3 nucleotide sequence: TGTGCCAGCAGTCCAGGGACAGGGGAGACCTATGGCTACACCTTC.